A selection of T cell receptor beta chains follows, all from one sample in a study of T cell repertoires in cytomegalovirus infection. TCRdb used MiXCR to reprocess the reads, holding one entry per CDR3 protein. The sample holds around 260,000 distinct CDR3 sequences, roughly 23% seen once. Sequencing used PBMCs. The receptors come from a human donor in good health (CMV status not recorded). Some clones in this sample may be carry-over from other donors' samples. CDR3s include the opening cysteine and the closing phenylalanine or tryptophan. The D gene is left open where the match is weak. Clone size is not always given. Where it is, it says once, few, many or a class for expanded clones.

V gene	J gene	D gene	clone size	CDR3 protein	CDR3 DNA
TRBV7-8	TRBJ2-7	TRBD2	-	CASSLEVAGTYEQYF	TGTGCCAGCAGCTTAGAGGTAGCGGGGACCTACGAGCAGTACTTC
TRBV7-8	TRBJ2-7	-	few	CASSSQAAGGRAASYEQYF	TGTGCCAGCAGCTCACAGGCGGCAGGTGGCCGGGCCGCTTCCTACGAGCAGTACTTC
TRBV7-2	TRBJ2-7	TRBD1	many	CASSSRQGSREQYF	TGTGCCAGCAGCTCCCGACAGGGTTCACGCGAGCAGTACTTC
TRBV7-2	TRBJ2-3	-	many	CASSFLGDTQYF	TGTGCCAGCAGTTTTTTGGGGGATACGCAGTATTTT
TRBV5-4	TRBJ2-7	TRBD1	-	CASSLNPGGNEQYF	TGTGCCAGCAGCTTGAATCCAGGGGGAAACGAGCAGTACTTC
TRBV12-3/TRBV12-4	TRBJ2-3	-	-	CASSLGSSDTQYF	TGTGCCAGCAGTTTAGGAAGCTCAGATACGCAGTATTTT
TRBV11-2	TRBJ2-4	-	-	CASSLQEGKNIQYF	TGTGCCAGCAGCTTACAGGAGGGCAAAAACATTCAGTACTTC
TRBV6-6	TRBJ1-1	-	-	CASSYRGVSVNTEAFF	TGTGCCAGCAGTTACAGGGGGGTTTCTGTGAACACTGAAGCTTTCTTT
TRBV20-1	TRBJ1-5	-	few	CSARALGSLSNQPQHF	TGCAGTGCCCGGGCCCTTGGGTCTCTTAGCAATCAGCCCCAGCATTTT
TRBV7-9	TRBJ2-3	-	many	CASSLDGAKGTDTQYF	TGTGCCAGCAGCTTAGACGGGGCGAAGGGCACAGATACGCAGTATTTT
TRBV7-9	TRBJ1-3	-	few	CASDSSGNTIYF	TGTGCCAGCGATTCCTCAGGAAACACCATATATTTT
TRBV5-1	TRBJ2-1	-	few	CASSGDAAYNEQFF	TGCGCCAGCAGCGGGGACGCAGCCTACAATGAGCAGTTCTTC
TRBV7-4	TRBJ1-1	-	few	CASRGTKTMNTEAFF	TGTGCCAGCAGAGGGACGAAAACTATGAACACTGAAGCTTTCTTT
TRBV7-7	TRBJ2-7	-	many	CASSRGVTYEQYF	TGTGCCAGCAGTCGAGGGGTAACCTACGAGCAGTACTTC
TRBV6-2/TRBV6-3	TRBJ1-4	-	few	CASSYRDGVGLSEKLFF	TGTGCCAGCAGTTACCGGGACGGGGTCGGTTTATCGGAAAAACTGTTTTTT
TRBV7-2	TRBJ2-1	-	many	CASSLAGENEQFF	TGTGCCAGCAGCTTGGCTGGGGAGAATGAGCAGTTCTTC
TRBV12-3/TRBV12-4	TRBJ2-3	-	few	CASRPQGGGDTQYF	TGTGCCAGCAGACCCCAGGGAGGTGGAGATACGCAGTATTTT
TRBV7-2	TRBJ2-1	-	many	CASSLGRDNEQFF	TGTGCCAGCAGCTTAGGTAGGGACAATGAGCAGTTCTTC
TRBV10-2	TRBJ2-5	-	-	CASSESRGSRGETQYF	TGCGCCAGCAGTGAGTCCCGTGGGTCGAGGGGTGAGACCCAGTACTTC
TRBV5-6	TRBJ2-1	-	few	CASSYKPGRRSYNEQFF	TGTGCCAGCAGTTATAAGCCGGGACGCCGCTCCTACAATGAGCAGTTCTTC
TRBV23-1	TRBJ2-1	TRBD2	few	CASIQGTSYNEQFF	TGCGCCAGCATTCAGGGGACTAGCTACAATGAGCAGTTCTTC
TRBV4-1	TRBJ2-1	TRBD2	-	CASSTRLAGEFNEQFF	TGCGCCAGCAGCACACGACTAGCGGGAGAGTTCAATGAGCAGTTCTTC
TRBV7-8	TRBJ2-1	TRBD2	many	CASSPDGTSFYNEQFF	TGTGCCAGCAGCCCAGACGGGACTAGTTTCTACAATGAGCAGTTCTTC
TRBV30	TRBJ2-7	-	few	CAWSVQVSYEQYF	TGTGCCTGGAGTGTACAGGTTTCCTACGAGCAGTACTTC
TRBV20-1	TRBJ2-1	-	-	CSAPGLLSYNEQFF	TGCAGTGCTCCTGGACTCCTCTCCTACAATGAGCAGTTCTTC
TRBV12-3/TRBV12-4	TRBJ1-1	TRBD1	-	CASSLSFGRGRTEAFF	TGTGCCAGCAGTTTAAGTTTTGGCAGGGGGCGAACTGAAGCTTTCTTT
TRBV20-1	TRBJ2-7	-	-	CSARVSTMDEQYF	TGCAGTGCTAGAGTGTCCACCATGGACGAGCAGTACTTC
TRBV10-3	TRBJ1-1	-	many	CAISESRQSGAFF	TGTGCCATCAGTGAGTCGCGACAGAGTGGTGCTTTCTTT
TRBV6-6	TRBJ2-7	-	many	CASSPIMGEQYF	TGTGCCAGCAGTCCTATTATGGGCGAGCAGTACTTC
TRBV6-2/TRBV6-3	TRBJ2-7	-	many	CASRPKMALNWRQYF	TGTGCCAGCAGGCCTAAGATGGCCTTAAATTGGAGGCAGTACTTC
TRBV4-1	TRBJ2-7	TRBD2	few	CASSQTSGISYEQYF	TGTGCCAGCAGCCAAACTAGCGGGATCTCCTACGAGCAGTACTTC
TRBV20-1	TRBJ2-4	TRBD1	-	CSAPHGEQGSYRLENIQYF	TGCAGTGCTCCCCACGGAGAACAGGGGTCTTATCGTCTGGAAAACATTCAGTACTTC
TRBV29-1	TRBJ1-4	-	few	CSVRADNEKLFF	TGCAGCGTAAGGGCTGATAATGAAAAACTGTTTTTT
TRBV28	TRBJ2-7	TRBD1	many	CASSGRTGGTYEQYF	TGTGCCAGCAGTGGGAGGACAGGGGGAACCTACGAGCAGTACTTC
TRBV7-2	TRBJ1-1	-	many	CASSLAGGVTEAFF	TGTGCCAGCAGCTTAGCGGGGGGCGTAACTGAAGCTTTCTTT
TRBV20-1	TRBJ2-1	TRBD2	medium-sized	CSARGTSGRKNNEQFF	TGCAGTGCTAGAGGGACTAGCGGGAGAAAGAATAATGAGCAGTTCTTC
TRBV6-5	TRBJ1-1	-	many	CASSYVGETEAFF	TGTGCCAGCAGTTACGTAGGGGAAACTGAAGCTTTCTTT
TRBV20-1	TRBJ2-5	-	-	CSATGAEQGQETQYF	TGCAGTGCGACTGGGGCCGAACAGGGCCAAGAGACCCAGTACTTC
TRBV5-1	TRBJ2-3	-	-	CASSLGGHKTDTQYF	TGCGCCAGCAGCTTGGGGGGACATAAGACAGATACGCAGTATTTT
TRBV7-2	TRBJ2-3	-	many	CASSSPERGLAGGTQYF	TGTGCCAGCAGCTCCCCGGAGCGGGGGCTAGCAGGGGGTACGCAGTATTTT
TRBV7-4	TRBJ1-6	-	few	CASSLASGLTYNSPLHF	TGTGCCAGCAGCTTAGCTTCCGGGCTCACCTATAATTCACCCCTCCACTTT
TRBV5-1	TRBJ2-2	TRBD2	-	CASSLLAGQTGELFF	TGCGCCAGCAGCTTACTAGCGGGTCAAACCGGGGAGCTGTTTTTT
TRBV12-3/TRBV12-4	TRBJ2-3	TRBD2	many	CASIFGREDTDTQYF	TGTGCCAGCATATTTGGGCGGGAGGACACAGATACGCAGTATTTT
TRBV20-1	TRBJ2-3	TRBD2	-	CSAVGLAGGVTDTQYF	TGCAGTGCTGTTGGACTAGCGGGAGGAGTGACAGATACGCAGTATTTT
TRBV7-8	TRBJ1-2	-	many	CASSIDGVQGGIYGYTF	TGTGCCAGCAGCATAGACGGGGTGCAGGGAGGAATCTATGGCTACACCTTC
TRBV6-5	TRBJ2-5	-	few	CASSLPPGRALQETQYF	TGTGCCAGCAGCCTACCGCCTGGCAGGGCGCTGCAAGAGACCCAGTACTTC
TRBV6-6	TRBJ1-1	-	-	CASSRDLDTEAFF	TGTGCCAGCAGTCGCGACTTGGACACTGAAGCTTTCTTT
TRBV28	TRBJ2-3	TRBD1	-	CATQDRVYTQYF	TGTGCCACCCAGGACAGGGTATATACGCAGTATTTT
TRBV7-9	TRBJ2-5	TRBD1	few	CASSWGQGAETQYF	TGTGCCAGCAGCTGGGGACAGGGGGCAGAGACCCAGTACTTC